This T cell receptor beta chain was found in a study of cytomegalovirus exposure and HLA in healthy donors (dated by TCRdb to 2016 to 2017). As for the study more broadly: According to a later analysis, the roughly 130 validation repertoires were produced on the same platform as the roughly 700 repertoires of the first cohort. The study was designed to test whether signatures of past pathogen exposure could be identified by cataloging public T cell receptors. Along with the approximately 700-subject first cohort, a separate validation cohort of over 90 different subjects was used. High-throughput TCR immunosequencing, statistical association of individual TCRs with disease status, and machine learning were combined to predict cytomegalovirus infection status. Study-wide findings and limitations: In the study, some 160 TCR beta chains were listed as associated with cytomegalovirus. Most TCR sequences were seen in very few donors, while some public TCRs were found in many individuals. A few of the identified cytomegalovirus-associated TCR beta chains were confirmed in vitro to be specific for cytomegalovirus antigens. Subsequent analysis determined that TCRs grouped into clusters in the first cohort also showed a tendency toward co-occurrence across the 90 to 150 validation repertoires, and roughly 95% of cluster scores exceeded 0. A later analysis had no HLA typing for the validation cohort, so co-occurrence there was scored across all 110 or so repertoires. The classifier was reported to diagnose cytomegalovirus status with high specificity and sensitivity in both the original and validation cohorts. It was suggested by the authors that the approach could potentially be generalized to other disease states and immunological phenotypes.

To note about this clone: Its antigen has not been determined. No base quality values were provided; no much bigger clone lies one nucleotide off.

From the cysteine up to the phenylalanine, the CDR3 has a length of 14 residues. Only the CDR3 DNA is retained, 42 bases long and in frame from the first base. Sequences LGHNA (CDR1) and YNFKEQ (CDR2) are obtained from the germline V gene. Relative to germline, V is 1 base shorter and J is 3 bases shorter, with 9 bases between their ends. Library creation used the immunoSEQ multiplex PCR assay. Concerning the study's data processing: A statistical classification framework was built to diagnose cytomegalovirus status from the catalog of TCR beta chain sequences. TCRdb provides this immuneACCESS table in a form limited to in-frame rearrangements. Some clones are lacking; in checked studies, under half of them reflect an unresolved V gene, and why the rest are absent is not known. V and J calls and clone size are as listed in that table; D and trimming were resolved from the DNA. Counted in this sample were 150,000 or so clones; approximately 91% of them appeared once. The ten most abundant clones make up more than 2.5% of the sample.

The donors belonged to the validation cohort of around 120 subjects, which was separate from the approximately 700-subject first cohort. The sample comprised PBMCs. This clonotype was obtained from a woman in her late teens or twenties in good health and CMV-seropositive. The chain was built from TRBV4-2 and TRBJ1-1; too little of a D gene remains to name it. The CDR3 amino acid sequence is: CASSQGNRDTEAFF. The DNA sequence is TGTGCCAGCAGCCAAGGGAATCGGGACACTGAAGCTTTCTTT.